This T cell receptor beta chain comes out of a study of T cell clonotyping in hematopoietic cell transplantation. Time point indicated: recipient sample about 28 days before transplant, after cytoreduction. Samples: about 28 days before transplant, then days 30, 100 and 180 after. Clones were read by immunoSEQ multiplex PCR, and TCRdb kept only the in-frame ones, dropping some. The sample shows some 45,000 clones, roughly 80% of them seen only once. Findings and limits, study-wide: Higher Inverse Simpson Index values in graft donor and pretransplant recipient predicted broader posttransplant TCR diversity. Pathologically expanded recipient clonotypes increased progressively from day 30 to day 180 as diversity fell. CD4 and CD8 repertoire contributions could not be separated without sorting.

Only one count was recorded for this clone. What it binds is not known. This TCR derives from a man in his 60s with myelodysplastic syndrome. Some clones in this sample may be carry-over from other donors' samples. The source was peripheral blood mononuclear cells, collected before stem cell transplant.

CDR3 amino acids: CASSPLGRSENTGELFF. CDR3 coding DNA: TGCGCCAGCAGCCCGCTGGGCCGGTCGGAGAACACCGGGGAGCTGTTTTTT. The genes are TRBV4-1 and TRBJ2-2; D call uncertain. This CDR3 is built from 17 residues. Trimming pared 4 bases from V and 1 base from J, leaving 16 bases between. Germline V lookup: CDR1 MGHRA, CDR2 YSYEKL.